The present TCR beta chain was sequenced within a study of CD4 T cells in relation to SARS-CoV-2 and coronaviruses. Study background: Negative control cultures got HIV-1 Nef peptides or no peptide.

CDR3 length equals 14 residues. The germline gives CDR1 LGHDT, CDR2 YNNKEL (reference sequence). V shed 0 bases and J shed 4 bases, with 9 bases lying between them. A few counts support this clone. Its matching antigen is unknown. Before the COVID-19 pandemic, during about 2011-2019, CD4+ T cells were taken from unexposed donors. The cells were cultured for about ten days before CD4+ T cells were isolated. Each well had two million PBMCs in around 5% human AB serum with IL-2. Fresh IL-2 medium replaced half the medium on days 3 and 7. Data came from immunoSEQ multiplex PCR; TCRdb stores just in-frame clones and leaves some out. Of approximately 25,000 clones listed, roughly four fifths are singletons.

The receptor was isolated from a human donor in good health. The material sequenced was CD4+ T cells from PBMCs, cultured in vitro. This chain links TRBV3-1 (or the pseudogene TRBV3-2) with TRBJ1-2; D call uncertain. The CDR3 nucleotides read TGTGCCAGCAGCCAAGATCTTATAGGCTATGGCTACACCTTC. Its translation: CASSQDLIGYGYTF.